This T cell receptor beta chain emerged from a study of identical twins. This clonotype was counted at least ten times. TCRdb analysed the 5' RACE reads with MiXCR anew, one entry per CDR3 protein. This sample has about 720,000 distinct CDR3 sequences; 15% to 20% occur once, and the top ten carry about an eighth. V shed 0 bases and J shed 2 bases, with 10 bases lying between them. The germline V gene encodes CDR1 SGDLS and CDR2 YYNGEE. The CDR3 covers 15 residues. The data also belong to a second study, concerning T cells expressing NK-cell markers. Per that paper: Seven of the eight sequenced donors were classified as HCMV-seropositive, and one was classified as seronegative. Dominant NKG2C+ clonotypes were found to form 1.0-7.0% of CD8+ T cells in over 5 donors.

The chain links TRBV9 to TRBJ2-3; D gene uncertain. The material sequenced was PBMCs. The origin of this receptor is a woman aged 18-30 years in good health. CDR3: CASSVAAGYTDTQYF. CDR3 nucleotides: TGTGCCAGCAGCGTAGCGGCAGGATACACAGATACGCAGTATTTT.